The entry below gives a single TCR beta chain sequence along with its context. Produced via immunoSEQ multiplex PCR; TCRdb's table is partial and in-frame only. The table shows about 40,000 clones, with around 84% occurring only once. The record originates from a study of lymphopenia after photon versus proton radiotherapy. The CDR3 runs to 14 residues. Germline V gives CDR1 LNHDA, CDR2 SQIVND (reference sequence). Trimming stripped 4 bases from V and 1 base from J, with 10 bases between. The chain employs TRBV19 and TRBJ1-1, with a possible D match to TRBD1 (5 bases). The receptor was isolated from a woman aged 70-85 years with pancreatic cancer. Some clones in this sample may be carry-over from other donors' samples. The sequencing here drew on peripheral blood, taken from a patient treated with proton-based radiotherapy. CDR3 sequence (DNA): TGTGCCAGTAGTACAGGGACGGGGAACACTGAAGCTTTCTTT. It yields the protein CASSTGTGNTEAFF.